These 18 T cell receptor beta chains came from one sample sequenced in a study of blood T cell repertoires in COVID-19. Only in-frame clones appear in the TCRdb table, and some are missing; sequencing was by immunoSEQ multiplex PCR. The sample holds approximately 240,000 clones; about 83% are singletons and the top ten take less than 6.5%. The sequenced sample was peripheral blood. The receptors derive from a human donor in a cohort sampled during active COVID-19.

V is TRBV7-2 and J is TRBJ1-5; 8 nucleotides agree with TRBD1. CDR1 SGHTA and CDR2 FQGNSA come from the germline V gene. The CDR3 runs 15 residues. Trimming took 5 bases from V and 1 from J; bases not matched to a gene: 4. The CDR3 spells CASSPGGASNQPQHF. The CDR3 bases are TGTGCCAGCAGCCCAGGGGGCGCGAGCAATCAGCCCCAGCATTTT.

This chain joins TRBV28 and TRBJ2-1; TRBD1 matches 11 bases. Germline V CDR1 and CDR2: MDHEN, SYDVKM. The CDR3 is 14 amino acids. J lost 7 bases, V lost 6 bases, and 5 bases had no gene match. The CDR3 nucleotides read TGTGCCAGCAGGAGGACAGGGGGCAAGAATGAGCAGTTCTTC. Amino acid sequence: CASRRTGGKNEQFF. Together with reference TRBV28 and TRBJ2-1, the CDR3 gives the full variable domain: DVKVTQSSRYLVKRTGEKVFLECVQDMDHENMFWYRQDPGLGLRLIYFSYDVKMKEKGDIPEGYSVSREKKERFSLILESASTNQTSMYLCASRRTGGKNEQFFGPGTRLTVL.

The J gene is TRBJ2-3, the V gene TRBV7-3; 8 bases agree with TRBD1. V gave up 3 bases and J gave up 12 bases; unmatched junction bases: 11. CDR1 and CDR2 (germline): SGHTA, FQGTGA. The CDR3 extends over 14 amino acids. The CDR3 DNA sequence: TGTGCCAGCAGCTTCATTAATACAGGGGGTCGTCAGTATTTT. This codes for CASSFINTGGRQYF.

The gene calls are TRBV5-4 and TRBJ2-7; D perhaps matches TRBD1 (5 bases). CDR1 SGHNT and CDR2 YYREEE come from the germline V gene (reference sequence). The CDR3 length is 13 residues. With 3 bases removed from V and 4 bases from J, the gap between germline ends came to 11 bases. The CDR3 sequence: CASSSQTAYEQYF. For the CDR3, the DNA is TGTGCCAGCAGCTCTCAGACAGCTTACGAGCAGTACTTC. Variable domain in full (rest from reference TRBV5-4 and TRBJ2-7): ETGVTQSPTHLIKTRGQQVTLRCSSQSGHNTVSWYQQALGQGPQFIFQYYREEENGRGNFPPRFSGLQFPNYSSELNVNALELDDSALYLCASSSQTAYEQYFGPGTRLTVT.

This clone was counted a single time. The chain couples TRBV19 to TRBJ1-1, with 9 bases that match TRBD1. Germline values: CDR1 LNHDA, CDR2 SQIVND (reference sequence). The trim removed 7 bases at V and 1 base at J, leaving 19 bases unmatched. The CDR3 length is 19 residues. Written as DNA, the CDR3 is TGTGCCAGTACCACCCTCGTTACGTCGACAGGGGGGCCGAACACTGAAGCTTTCTTT. Its translation is CASTTLVTSTGGPNTEAFF.

This clone appeared a single time. The CDR3 region is CASSQDTNTGELFF. The CDR3 bases are TGTGCCAGCAGCCAAGACACGAACACCGGGGAGCTGTTTTTT. V gene TRBV3-1 (or the pseudogene TRBV3-2) combines with J gene TRBJ2-2, with D unclear. The CDR3 spans 14 residues. With 0 bases removed from V and 0 bases from J, the gap between germline ends came to 2 bases. CDR1 and CDR2 (germline): LGHDT, YNNKEL (reference sequence).

The CDR3 region is CASSENVPDSPLHF. The CDR3 DNA follows: TGCGCCAGCAGTGAGAACGTCCCGGATTCACCCCTCCACTTT. The V gene is TRBV10-1, the J gene TRBJ1-6; D gene unclear. Trimming removed 2 bases from V and 8 bases from J, with 10 bases in between. CDR3 length equals 14 residues. The germline gives CDR1 WNHNN, CDR2 SYGVQD (reference sequence).

This rearrangement joins TRBV5-1 to TRBJ2-3; D possibly corresponds to TRBD1 (5 bases). Germline assignment: CDR1 SGHRS and CDR2 YFSETQ. The V and J ends lost 0 bases and 2 bases respectively, with 10 bases between them. The CDR3 spans 15 residues. The CDR3 is CASSLEPTDTDTQYF. Written as DNA, the CDR3 is TGCGCCAGCAGCTTGGAGCCGACAGACACAGATACGCAGTATTTT.

This chain links TRBV11-3 with TRBJ2-3, with TRBD2 matching 15 bases. With V trimmed by 5 bases and J by 6 bases, 9 bases remained unmatched. CDR3 length: 17 residues. From germline, CDR1 is SGHNT and CDR2 YENEEA. CDR3 protein: CASSGRTSGRAGDTQYF. CDR3 DNA sequence: TGTGCCAGCAGCGGCAGGACTAGCGGGAGGGCCGGGGATACGCAGTATTTT.

The rearrangement uses TRBV6-5 and TRBJ1-6, with D tentatively TRBD1 (5 bases). The ends were cut back, 6 bases at V and 6 bases at J, with 9 bases in the middle. The CDR3 is made up of 13 amino acids. Germline assignment: CDR1 MNHEY and CDR2 SVGAGI. CDR3 nucleotide sequence: TGTGCCAGCAGGGGGACTGCTAATTCACCCCTCCACTTT. Translation gives CASRGTANSPLHF.

The V and J genes are TRBV28 and TRBJ2-1; 7 bases map to TRBD2. This CDR3 has 14 residues. Germline trimming cut 4 bases from V and 4 bases from J; bases unmatched to any gene: 4. The germline V gene has CDR1 MDHEN and CDR2 SYDVKM. The CDR3 spells CASSSMRGYNEQFF. The CDR3 DNA sequence: TGTGCCAGCAGTTCCATGCGGGGGTACAATGAGCAGTTCTTC.

This clone has just a few counts. The CDR3 DNA reads as TGTGCCAGCAGCCACCGGACAGGGCGGGACGAGCAGTACTTC. Protein product: CASSHRTGRDEQYF. This chain connects TRBV5-5 to TRBJ2-7; 8 bases are a match to TRBD1. The germline gives CDR1 SGHKS, CDR2 YYEKEE (reference sequence). Trimming at V came to 4 bases and at J to 5 bases, leaving 8 bases not matched to a gene. The CDR3 length is 14 residues.

The CDR3 region is CASSYRGGIVEKLFF. The CDR3 DNA is TGTGCCAGCAGCTACAGGGGTGGTATTGTCGAAAAACTGTTTTTT. J is TRBJ1-4 and V is TRBV5-4; 7 positions match TRBD1. CDR1 is SGHNT, CDR2 YYREEE, per germline (reference sequence). Losses at the gene ends were 3 bases for V and 8 bases for J; bases not matched to a gene: 10. The CDR3 contains 15 residues.

This clone was found a few times. V gene TRBV6-1 combines with J gene TRBJ1-1; D is ambiguous. Trimming cost V 2 bases and J 4 bases, with 8 bases left between them. Germline CDR1 MNHNS, CDR2 SASEGT. This CDR3 is 13 amino acids long. The CDR3 coding sequence is TGTGCCAGCAGTGAAAATACCGGCACTGAAGCTTTCTTT. This encodes CASSENTGTEAFF.

This clone was seen repeatedly, ten times or more. DNA for the CDR3: TGTGCCAGCAGTTACCGGCTAGGGGCTGGGGCCAACGTCCTGACTTTC. This codes for CASSYRLGAGANVLTF. V usage is TRBV6-6 and J usage is TRBJ2-6; TRBD1 might be the D (5 bases). This CDR3 has 16 residues. Germline V CDR1 and CDR2: MNHNY, SVGAGI (reference sequence). The V end lost 2 bases, the J end lost 2 bases, and 10 bases lay between the germline ends.

V gene TRBV9 combines with J gene TRBJ2-3, with 14 bases aligning to TRBD2. Germline-derived CDR1 and CDR2 are SGDLS and YYNGEE. This CDR3 is built from 16 residues. V shed 4 bases and J 5 bases; nucleotides not matched to a gene: 6. The CDR3 coding sequence is TGTGCCAGCAGCCCGGGACTAGCGGGAGTCGGAGATACGCAGTATTTT. Its protein product is CASSPGLAGVGDTQYF.

The rearrangement joins TRBV7-3 to TRBJ2-1; D possibly corresponds to TRBD2 (6 bases). The CDR3 runs to 14 residues. The V gene lost 5 bases and the J gene lost 5 bases, with 13 bases spanning the gap. The germline V gene has CDR1 SGHTA and CDR2 FQGTGA. As DNA, the CDR3 is TGTGCCAGCAGCCCTTTCGGGGGAGACAATGAGCAGTTCTTC. This sequence encodes CASSPFGGDNEQFF.

The gene calls are TRBV29-1 and TRBJ2-7; unclear D gene. There are 12 residues in the CDR3. V lost 4 bases and J lost 0, with 7 bases in between. CDR1 is SQVTM and CDR2 is ANQGSEA in the germline V gene. As DNA, the CDR3 is TGCAGCGTTGGGCGGCCCTCCTACGAGCAGTACTTC. This translates into CSVGRPSYEQYF.